This TCR beta chain is drawn from a study of blood T cell repertoires in COVID-19. The authors' processing: Reference gene primer amplification yielded estimated nucleated cell counts. Data came from immunoSEQ multiplex PCR; TCRdb stores just in-frame clones and leaves some out. The D gene and trimming were derived from the DNA, and the V and J assignments and clone size from that table. The table has some 670,000 clones, more than 80% seen once. The germline gives CDR1 SGHTA, CDR2 FQGTGA. V was cut by 1 base and J by 4 bases, with 14 bases left in between. This CDR3 is built from 16 residues. The chain employs TRBV7-3 and TRBJ2-1; D possibly corresponds to TRBD2 (7 bases). This receptor was identified in a woman between 18 and 29 years old with acute or convalescent COVID-19. Sample: peripheral blood. The CDR3 sequence is CASSLISRGAYNEQFF. The CDR3 DNA is TGTGCCAGCAGCTTAATATCACGGGGGGCATACAATGAGCAGTTCTTC.